This T cell receptor beta chain emerged from a study of shared clonotypes between healthy human individuals. Study-wide points: The study found lower generation probabilities in non-shared clonotypes than in those shared by all four donors.

With 4 bases clipped from V and 7 bases from J, the junction kept 11 bases outside the gene matches. CDR1 SGHRS and CDR2 YFSETQ come from the germline V gene. This CDR3 is 15 amino acids long. Naive CD4+ cells were CD45RA-selected; the remaining cells were memory. In regard to this clone: As yet, its antigen is unknown.

Sequenced by immunoSEQ multiplex PCR; TCRdb stores in-frame clones only, minus some. The table has about a million clones, 76% seen once. Input material: memory CD4+ T cells sorted from blood. The subset is: CD45RA-negative fraction. The chain carries TRBV5-1 and TRBJ2-5; 9 nucleotides align to TRBD2. The clonotype originates from a man aged 18 to 35 in good health. CDR3 nucleotide sequence: TGCGCCAGCAGCACCCCGAGCGGGGGGTTTGTGACCCAGTACTTC. This sequence encodes CASSTPSGGFVTQYF. Full variable domain (remainder filled in from reference TRBV5-1 and TRBJ2-5): KAGVTQTPRYLIKTRGQQVTLSCSPISGHRSVSWYQQTPGQGLQFLFEYFSETQRNKGNFPGRFSGRQFSNSRSEMNVSTLELGDSALYLCASSTPSGGFVTQYFGPGTRLLVL.